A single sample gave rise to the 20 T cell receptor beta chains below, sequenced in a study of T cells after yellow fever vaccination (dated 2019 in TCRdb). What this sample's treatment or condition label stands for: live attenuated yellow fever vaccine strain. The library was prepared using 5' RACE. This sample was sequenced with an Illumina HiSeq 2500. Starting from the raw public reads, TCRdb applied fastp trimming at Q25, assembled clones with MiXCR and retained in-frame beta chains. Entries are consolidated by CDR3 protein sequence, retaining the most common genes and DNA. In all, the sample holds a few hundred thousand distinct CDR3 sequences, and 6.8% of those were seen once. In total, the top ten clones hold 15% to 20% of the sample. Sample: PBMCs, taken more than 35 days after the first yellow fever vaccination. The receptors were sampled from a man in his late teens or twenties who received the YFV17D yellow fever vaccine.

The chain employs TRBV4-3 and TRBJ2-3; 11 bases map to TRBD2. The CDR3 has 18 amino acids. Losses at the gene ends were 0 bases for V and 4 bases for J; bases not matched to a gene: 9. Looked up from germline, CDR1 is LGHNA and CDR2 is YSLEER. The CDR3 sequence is CASSQDRLTSGRSDTQYF. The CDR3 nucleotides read TGCGCCAGCAGCCAAGATCGCCTAACTAGCGGGAGATCAGATACGCAGTATTTT.

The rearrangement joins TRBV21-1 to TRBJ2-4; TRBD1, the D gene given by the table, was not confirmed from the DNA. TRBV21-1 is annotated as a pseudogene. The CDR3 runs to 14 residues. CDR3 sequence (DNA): TGTGCCAGCAGCAAAAGGGACGCAGAAAACATTCAGTACTTC. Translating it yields CASSKRDAENIQYF.

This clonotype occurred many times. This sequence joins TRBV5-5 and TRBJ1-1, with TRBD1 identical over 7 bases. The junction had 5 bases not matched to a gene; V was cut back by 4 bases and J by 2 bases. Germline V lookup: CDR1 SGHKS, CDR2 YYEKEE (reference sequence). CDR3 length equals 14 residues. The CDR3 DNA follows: TGTGCCAGCAGCGGCCCAGGGGGAAACACTGAAGCTTTCTTT. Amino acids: CASSGPGGNTEAFF.

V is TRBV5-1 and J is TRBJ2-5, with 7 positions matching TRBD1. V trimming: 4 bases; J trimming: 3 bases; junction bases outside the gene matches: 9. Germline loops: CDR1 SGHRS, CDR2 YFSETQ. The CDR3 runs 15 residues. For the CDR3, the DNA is TGCGCCAGCAGCGACACCGGGACAGTTGAAGAGACCCAGTACTTC. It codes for CASSDTGTVEETQYF.

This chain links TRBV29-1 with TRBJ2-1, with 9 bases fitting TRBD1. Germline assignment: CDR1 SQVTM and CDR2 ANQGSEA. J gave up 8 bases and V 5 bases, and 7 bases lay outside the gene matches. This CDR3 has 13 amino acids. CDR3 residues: CSVQRQGGDEQFF. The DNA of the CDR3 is TGCAGCGTTCAACGACAGGGGGGAGATGAGCAGTTCTTC.

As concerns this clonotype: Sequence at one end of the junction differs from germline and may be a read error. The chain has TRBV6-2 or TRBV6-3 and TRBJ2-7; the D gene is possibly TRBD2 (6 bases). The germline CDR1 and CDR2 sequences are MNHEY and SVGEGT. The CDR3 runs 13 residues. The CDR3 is CANSRGSTYEQYF. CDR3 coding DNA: TGTGCCAACAGTCGGGGGTCGACCTACGAGCAGTACTTC.

The CDR3 nucleotides are TGTGCCAGCAGTTACCGCGGGGGGCGAGGAAACGAGCAGTACTTC. Translated: CASSYRGGRGNEQYF. The rearrangement uses TRBV6-5 and TRBJ2-7, with 8 positions matching TRBD2. With 2 bases clipped from V and 5 bases from J, the junction kept 8 bases outside the gene matches. Germline V lookup: CDR1 MNHEY, CDR2 SVGAGI. There are 15 residues in the CDR3.

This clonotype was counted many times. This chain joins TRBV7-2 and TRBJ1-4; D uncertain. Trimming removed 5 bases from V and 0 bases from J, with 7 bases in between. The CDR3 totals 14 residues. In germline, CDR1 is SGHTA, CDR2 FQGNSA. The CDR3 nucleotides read TGTGCCAGCAGCGCGAGTGCAACTAATGAAAAACTGTTTTTT. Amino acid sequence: CASSASATNEKLFF.

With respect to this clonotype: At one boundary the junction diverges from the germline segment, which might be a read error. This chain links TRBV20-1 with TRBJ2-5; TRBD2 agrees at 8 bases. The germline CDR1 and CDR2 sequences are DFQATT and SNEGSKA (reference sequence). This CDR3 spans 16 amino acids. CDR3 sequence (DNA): TGCTGTGCTAGAGATCGACCGGGGGGGCCTAGTGAGACCCAGTACTTC. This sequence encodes CCARDRPGGPSETQYF.

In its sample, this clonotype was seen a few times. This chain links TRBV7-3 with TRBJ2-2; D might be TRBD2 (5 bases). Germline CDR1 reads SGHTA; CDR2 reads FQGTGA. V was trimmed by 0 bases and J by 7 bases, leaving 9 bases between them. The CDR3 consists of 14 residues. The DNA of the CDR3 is TGTGCCAGCAGCTTAACACTAGTGGGCGGGGAGCTGTTTTTT. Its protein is CASSLTLVGGELFF.

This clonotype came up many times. The CDR3 DNA reads as TGTGCCAGCAGCCTAAGGGGGGTCCGCGAGCAGTACTTC. Its translation is CASSLRGVREQYF. The chain employs TRBV7-2 and TRBJ2-7; D assignment may be TRBD1 or TRBD2 (6 bases each). V was shortened by 5 bases and J by 6 bases, with 14 bases between the two germline ends. The germline V gene encodes CDR1 SGHTA and CDR2 FQGNSA. The length of the CDR3 is 13 residues.

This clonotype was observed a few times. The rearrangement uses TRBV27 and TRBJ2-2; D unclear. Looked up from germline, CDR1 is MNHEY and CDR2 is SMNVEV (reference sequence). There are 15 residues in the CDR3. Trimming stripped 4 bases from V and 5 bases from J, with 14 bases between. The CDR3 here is CASSSNVGRTGELFF. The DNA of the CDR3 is TGTGCCAGCAGTTCAAACGTAGGGCGGACCGGGGAGCTGTTTTTT.

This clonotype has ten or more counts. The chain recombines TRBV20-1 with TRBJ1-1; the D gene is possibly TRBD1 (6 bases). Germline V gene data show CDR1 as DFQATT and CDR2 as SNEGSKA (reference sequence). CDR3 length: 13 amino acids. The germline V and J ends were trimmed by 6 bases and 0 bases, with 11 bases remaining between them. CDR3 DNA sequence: TGCAGTGCCCCCAGGGGCATGAACACTGAAGCTTTCTTT. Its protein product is CSAPRGMNTEAFF.

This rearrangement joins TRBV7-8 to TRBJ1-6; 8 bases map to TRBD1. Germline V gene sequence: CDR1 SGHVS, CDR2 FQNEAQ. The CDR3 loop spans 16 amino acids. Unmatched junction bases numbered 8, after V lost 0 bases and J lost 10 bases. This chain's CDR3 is CASSLAFQGAKSPLHF. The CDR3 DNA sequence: TGTGCCAGCAGCTTAGCGTTTCAGGGGGCGAAGTCACCCCTCCACTTT.

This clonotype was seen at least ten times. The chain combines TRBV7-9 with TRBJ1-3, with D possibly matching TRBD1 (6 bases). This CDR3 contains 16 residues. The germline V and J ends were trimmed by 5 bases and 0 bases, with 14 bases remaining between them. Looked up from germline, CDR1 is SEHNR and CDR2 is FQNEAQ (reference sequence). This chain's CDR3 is CASSQAGHISGNTIYF. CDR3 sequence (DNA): TGTGCCAGCAGCCAAGCGGGACACATCTCTGGAAACACCATATATTTT.

CDR3: CATKLAGGSGYNEQFF. Written as DNA, the CDR3 is TGTGCCACTAAACTAGCGGGGGGTTCCGGCTACAATGAGCAGTTCTTC. The J gene is TRBJ2-1, the V gene TRBV6-1; 12 bases line up with TRBD2. This CDR3 spans 16 amino acids. After removal of 10 bases from V and 3 bases from J, the junction contained 10 bases not matched to a gene. In germline, CDR1 is MNHNS, CDR2 SASEGT.

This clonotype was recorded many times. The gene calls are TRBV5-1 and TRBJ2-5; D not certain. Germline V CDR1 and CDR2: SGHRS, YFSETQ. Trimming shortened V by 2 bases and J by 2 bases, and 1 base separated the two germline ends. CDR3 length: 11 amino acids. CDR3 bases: TGCGCCAGCAGCTTACAAGAGACCCAGTACTTC. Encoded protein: CASSLQETQYF.

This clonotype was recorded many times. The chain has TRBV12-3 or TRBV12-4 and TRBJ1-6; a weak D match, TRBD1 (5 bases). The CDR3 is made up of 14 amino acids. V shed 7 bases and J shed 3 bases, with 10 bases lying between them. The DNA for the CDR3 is TGTGCCAGCACCACGGGGGACTATAATTCACCCCTCCACTTT. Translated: CASTTGDYNSPLHF.

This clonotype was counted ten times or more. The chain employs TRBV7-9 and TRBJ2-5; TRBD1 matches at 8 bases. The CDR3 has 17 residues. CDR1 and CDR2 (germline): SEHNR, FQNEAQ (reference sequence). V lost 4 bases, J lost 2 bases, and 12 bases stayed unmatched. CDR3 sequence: CASSSTSGQAIQETQYF. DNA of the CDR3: TGTGCCAGCAGCTCAACATCGGGACAGGCGATACAAGAGACCCAGTACTTC.

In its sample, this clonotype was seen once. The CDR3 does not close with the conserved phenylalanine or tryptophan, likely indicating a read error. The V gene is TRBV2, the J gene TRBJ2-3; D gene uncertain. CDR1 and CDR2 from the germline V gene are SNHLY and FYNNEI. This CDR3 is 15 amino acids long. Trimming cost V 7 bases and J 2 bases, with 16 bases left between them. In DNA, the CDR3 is TGTGCCAGCATCGAAAAACAGAGGACCACAGATACGCAGTATATT. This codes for CASIEKQRTTDTQYI.